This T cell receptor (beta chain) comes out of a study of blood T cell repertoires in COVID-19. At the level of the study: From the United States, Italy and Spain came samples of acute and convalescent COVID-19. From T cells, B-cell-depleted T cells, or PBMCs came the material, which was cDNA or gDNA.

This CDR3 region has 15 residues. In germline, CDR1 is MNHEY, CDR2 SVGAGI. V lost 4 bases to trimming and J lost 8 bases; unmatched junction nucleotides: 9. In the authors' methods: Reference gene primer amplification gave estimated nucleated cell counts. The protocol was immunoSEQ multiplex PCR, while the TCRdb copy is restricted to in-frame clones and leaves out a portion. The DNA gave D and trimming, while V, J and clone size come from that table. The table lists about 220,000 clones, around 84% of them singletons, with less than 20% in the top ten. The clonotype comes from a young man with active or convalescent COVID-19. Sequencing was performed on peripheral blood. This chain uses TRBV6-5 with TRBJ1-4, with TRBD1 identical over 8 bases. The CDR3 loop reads CASSFLTTGGEKLFF. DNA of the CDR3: TGTGCCAGCAGTTTTCTTACCACAGGGGGAGAAAAACTGTTTTTT.